This TCR beta chain came from a study of cytomegalovirus exposure and HLA in healthy donors (dated by TCRdb to about 2017). As for the study more broadly: According to an earlier analysis of 587 of the donors, about 180 million T cells yielded over 100 million unique TCR beta sequences and roughly 280 Gb of sequence data. HLA typing covered class I and class II loci at four-digit resolution. Along with the roughly 700-subject first cohort, a separate validation cohort of over 90 different subjects was used. An early release that covered about 600 HLA-typed donors contained approximately 300 gigabases of sequencing data and 85 million to 100 million unique TCR sequences. The study combined high-throughput TCR immunosequencing, statistical association of individual TCRs with disease status, and machine learning to predict cytomegalovirus infection status. Rather than using new phenotypic data, the later analysis identified candidate immune exposures from TCR beta sequences and from how often those sequences occurred across donors. The study aimed to test whether signatures of past pathogen exposure could be identified by cataloging public T cell receptors. An earlier analysis of approximately 630 of the donors applied high-throughput TCR beta sequencing to assess whether each TCR beta V gene segment acted as functional or pseudogenic. A later analysis re-examined previously published TCR beta repertoires from 610 or so donors and added high-resolution HLA genotyping to investigate patterns of TCR occurrence. Donor age, sex, ethnicity and CMV serostatus were collected together with the repertoire data. A later genetic analysis took genome-wide SNP genotypes for about 55% of the roughly 700 donors and used that subset as a discovery cohort. The genetic ancestry cluster associated with self-reported Caucasian donors included over 65% of the approximately 410 genotyped donors. Using immunosequencing, the study profiled T cell repertoires from roughly 650 subjects and related those repertoires to cytomegalovirus serostatus. A handful of DR-DQ haplotypes were handled as single units for association and clustering because linkage in the cohort was strong. Among over 350 genotyped donors of the cohort, an average of approximately 240,000 unique TCR beta nucleotide sequences were sequenced per donor, around a sixth of them non-productive. All discovery cohort repertoires had been generated on a single sequencing platform. Typing coverage differed by locus: A, B, C, DRB1 and DQB1 were typed in roughly 629-640 donors, DQA1 in approximately 520, DPA1 in over 600, and DPB1 in 450 to 490. Study-wide conclusions, independent of this receptor: According to the authors, the approach could potentially be generalized to other disease states and immunological phenotypes. In this cohort, only TCR beta chains were sequenced, and detectable features were limited by the absence of alpha or paired-chain data. According to a later analysis, most CMV-associated TCR beta chains appeared to be HLA-restricted, and the HLA associations seemed to be driven largely by CMV exposure. According to a later analysis, TCR association rates differed among HLA loci, with DRB1 alleles showing the most associated TCRs and HLA-C alleles showing the fewest. Because counts were too low, about 15 rarely observed V segments, including chromosome 9 orphons, were left out of the earlier analysis of a few hundred of the donors. When HLA alleles, especially DR and DQ, strongly co-occurred, attributing TCR associations to individual alleles was difficult. A few of the identified cytomegalovirus-associated TCR beta chains were confirmed in vitro to be specific for cytomegalovirus antigens. Linkage disequilibrium might explain the correlated functional status among segregating V segments, but an unknown experimental factor could not be excluded. CMV serostatus was the only immune exposure information available for the cohort. The classifier was reported to diagnose cytomegalovirus status with high specificity and sensitivity in both the original and validation cohorts. A cluster of highly shared sequence variants was judged likely to represent a technical artifact of the sequencing pipeline. Because some donors lacked HLA typing at each locus, the association tests relied only on the typed subset. In an earlier analysis of 450 to 750 of the donors, most TCR beta V segments appeared in productive rearrangements about 87% or about 30% of the time, broadly matching IMGT annotations. A further reported finding was that TCR beta sequences accurately predicted the HLA-A and HLA-B alleles for most subjects in the first cohort. In a later genetic analysis, a missense DCLRE1C variant was associated with V-gene and J-gene trimming of TCR beta chains, and the association was replicated in an independent cohort. In a later analysis, several top co-occurrence clusters were reported to appear linked to parvovirus B19, influenza, CMV and Epstein-Barr virus. In a later analysis, HLA-associated TCR beta chains were found to be more clonally expanded and to have lower generation probabilities than equally common non-associated chains. Some IMGT-functional V segments, including TRBV6-2 and TRBV6-3, could not be distinguished by the 87-base-pair reads and were therefore excluded. Specific HLA alleles were associated with 15,000 to 20,000 TCR beta sequences at a false discovery rate of 0.05 in a later analysis. Roughly uniform sequencing depth across donors was assumed in presence/absence analyses, although this assumption may not hold. The study gave a list of around 170 TCR beta chains associated with cytomegalovirus. In a later genetic analysis, fewer N-insertions in productive TCRs were reported among donors in an Asian-associated ancestry cluster than the approximately 670-donor mean. Most TCR sequences were observed very rarely across donors, whereas some public TCRs were present in many individuals.

Comment on this clone: No antigen is known for it. No base-level quality is on record; no much larger clone is a single base apart.

Sequences MGHRA (CDR1) and YSYEKL (CDR2) are obtained from the germline V gene. V loses 8 bases of germline sequence and J loses 3 bases, and the interval between the two ends is 11 bases. The CDR3 has 12 amino acids, counting the end cysteine and phenylalanine. Only the CDR3 part of the read is kept: 36 bases, read in frame from the first base. The cohort comprised around 700 healthy bone marrow donors. All cohort members were sampled while nominally healthy, although unrecorded immune exposures were likely present. The donor tested CMV seropositive, placing the donor among the 290 or so seropositive members of the cohort. A peripheral blood sample was collected from each donor, and TCR beta sequencing was performed on peripheral blood mononuclear cells. Genomic DNA was extracted from the blood cell samples with the Qiagen DNeasy Blood Extraction Kit. Libraries were prepared through the immunoSEQ multiplex PCR assay. For the multiplex PCR, a mixture combining 60 forward primers for TCR Vbeta segments and 13 reverse primers for TCR Jbeta segments was used. The CDR3 region of rearranged TCR beta genes was amplified from genomic DNA by a multiplex PCR assay. The Illumina HiSeq System was used to sequence the amplified TCR beta libraries as 87-base-pair reads. The authors' analysis ran thus. Across the 640 or so repertoires, a later analysis counted 78 million or so unique TCR beta chains, approximately 10 million of which were shared by at least two donors. To remove PCR and sequencing errors, raw reads were error-corrected and collapsed into unique sequences using a nearest-neighbor algorithm that merged closely related sequences. To assign V, D and J gene segments, CDR3 sequences were aligned to IMGT reference sequences. Each retained sequence needed at least a six-nucleotide match to both a V gene segment and a J gene segment. Rearrangements were classified as productive when the CDR3 lacked stop codons and remained in frame with V and J, and all other rearrangements were classified as non-productive. CDR3 was defined according to IMGT convention as the region running from the second conserved V-encoded cysteine to the conserved J-encoded phenylalanine. Sequences without an unambiguous match to a single V gene segment were excluded from the earlier analysis of about 640 of the donors. In an earlier analysis of about 590 of the donors, a V segment was called functional when productive rearrangements were above 56.7%, and segregating when the standard deviation between donors exceeded 5%. A statistical classification framework was built to diagnose cytomegalovirus status from the catalog of TCR beta chain sequences. In a later analysis, V and J genes were assigned by comparing TCR nucleotide sequences against IMGT/GENE-DB human TR gene sequences. Using the TCRdist pipeline, a later analysis assigned CDR3 sequences along with most-parsimonious VDJ recombination scenarios. A later analysis defined each TCR beta chain by its CDR3 amino acid sequence plus V-gene family, and excluded reads lacking a unique V-gene family. To address suspected cross-contamination and a sequencing artifact, a later analysis removed around 590 highly shared, low-generation-probability nucleotide sequences. For each public chain, a later analysis derived a clonal expansion index from normalized ranks of inferred template counts within each repertoire. Generation probabilities in a later analysis came from a VDJ recombination model fitted to out-of-frame rearrangements, and those results were checked against IGoR. A later analysis scored TCR-TCR, TCR-HLA and TCR-CMV co-occurrence with hypergeometric tests, applying a repertoire-size bias correction to TCR pairs. A later analysis estimated false discovery rates by permuting HLA or CMV assignments 20 times. A later analysis grouped co-occurring TCRs with DBSCAN, adding TCRdist sequence similarity when clustering within HLA-allele-positive subsets. Co-occurrence clustering excluded repertoires with fewer than 30,000 or more than 120,000 public chains, plus five with anomalous nucleotide sharing. The immuneACCESS repertoire file appears here via TCRdb, limited to in-frame rearrangements. These files lack a portion of the clones; in checked studies, under half of the deficit traces to unresolved V genes, and the cause of the others is not known. V and J calls and clone size follow that table, whereas D and trimming were derived from the DNA. In this sample the table shows a few hundred thousand clones, about 80% of which occur a single time. The top ten clonotypes cover under 8% of the sample.

The TCR comes from a woman in her fifties or sixties in good health and CMV-seropositive. The sample consisted of PBMCs. The chain is made from TRBV4-1 and TRBJ2-7; D gene: possibly TRBD2, on 5 matching bases. The CDR3 amino acid sequence is: CASEGADYEQYF. At the DNA level, the sequence is TGCGCCAGCGAGGGAGCGGACTACGAGCAGTACTTC.